This is a list of T cell receptor beta chains from one sample in a study of cytomegalovirus exposure and HLA in healthy donors. Only in-frame clones appear in the TCRdb table, and some are missing; sequencing was by immunoSEQ multiplex PCR. The repertoire holds 120,000 or so clones, with more than 60% as singletons. The sample was PBMCs. Source of these receptors: a woman between 50 and 59 years old in good health and CMV-seropositive. CDR3s include the opening cysteine and the closing phenylalanine or tryptophan.

v_gene	j_gene	CDR3aa
TRBV29-1	TRBJ2-7	CSVAGTSGGYEQYF
TRBV7-8	TRBJ2-5	CASSLAKGVETQYF
TRBV2	TRBJ2-4	CASSPGLNPNIQYF
TRBV7-8	TRBJ1-2	CASSPGGMPYRPYGYTF
TRBV28	TRBJ1-4	CASLSGSATNEKLFF
TRBV7-2	TRBJ1-6	CASSLRQNNSPLHF
TRBV6-1	TRBJ2-5	CASSEALLGGPQTQYF
TRBV5-1	TRBJ2-7	CASSLAGGEQYF
TRBV4-1	TRBJ1-5	CASSQPRDRRQPQHF
TRBV20-1	TRBJ1-2	CSARSQGGYTF
TRBV27	TRBJ1-2	CASSLSQGAAYGYTF
TRBV7-9	TRBJ2-1	CASSVRPGGTYNEQFF
TRBV7-2	TRBJ2-5	CASSILSGGGETQYF
TRBV4-1	TRBJ2-3	CASSQGLALGDTQYF
TRBV2	TRBJ2-7	CASSVQGYYEQYF
TRBV7-3	TRBJ2-1	CASRSTSGRAFNEQFF
TRBV10-3	TRBJ1-1	CAIRGQQNTEAFF
TRBV7-3	TRBJ2-1	CASSLAESSYNEQFF
TRBV7-2	TRBJ1-3	CAGSLWDSGNTIYF
TRBV15	TRBJ2-3	CATSRPAGGTDTQYF
TRBV7-9	TRBJ2-1	CASSLEQGARNEQFF
TRBV29-1	TRBJ2-3	CSVRPPQGQDTQYF
TRBV19	TRBJ2-7	CASNPGTGLLYF
TRBV19	TRBJ1-3	CASREQGGGNTIYF
TRBV7-9	TRBJ1-3	CASSLGAGLSGNTIYF
TRBV7-2	TRBJ2-7	CASSPGQISSYEQYF
TRBV7-2	TRBJ2-7	CASSLPGFEQYF
TRBV5-1	TRBJ1-2	CASSPDSPNYGYTF
TRBV5-1	TRBJ1-4	CASSTGQTNEKLFF
TRBV15	TRBJ2-5	CATSRDPGGKETQYF
TRBV30	TRBJ1-2	CAWSVTTGGVGGYTF
TRBV5-1	TRBJ2-2	CASSWTSLDTGELFF
TRBV7-9	TRBJ2-1	CASSLDLAADLLF
TRBV7-9	TRBJ2-1	CASSTRTSGRKPEQFF
TRBV10-3	TRBJ2-1	CAISGGQGAYNEQFF
TRBV9	TRBJ2-1	CASSVEGRGSYNEQFF
TRBV10-3	TRBJ1-2	CAINAGGQYGYTF
TRBV30	TRBJ1-1	CAWTPGQGRAFF
TRBV5-1	TRBJ1-1	CASSSGGMNTEAFF
TRBV27	TRBJ1-1	CASKLQGRWDTEAFF
TRBV5-1	TRBJ2-2	CASSLSAGGGTGELFF
TRBV4-1	TRBJ2-5	CASSLPRLAGGQETQYF
TRBV5-4	TRBJ2-1	CASSLAAGAVDEQFF
TRBV5-1	TRBJ2-6	CASSLGVRGSGANVLTF
TRBV4-3	TRBJ1-4	CASSPLGTEEKLFF
TRBV11-3	TRBJ1-1	CASSLVGNTEAFF
TRBV28	TRBJ2-1	CASTLLAGGNEQFF
TRBV6-5	TRBJ1-1	CASRSTGSNTEAFF
TRBV7-2	TRBJ1-6	CASSPGQGIWESPLHF
TRBV7-8	TRBJ1-2	CASSPRQRLGGGYTF
TRBV20-1	TRBJ2-7	CSAKRDYEQYF
TRBV9	TRBJ2-7	CASSRGVTYEQYF
TRBV5-1	TRBJ1-1	CASSAQGGGNTEAFF
TRBV6-1	TRBJ1-1	CASSVRDRGTEAFF
TRBV6-5	TRBJ1-1	CASSYSRKGDTEAFF